The 15 T cell receptor beta chains listed next were all sequenced from one sample in a study of T cells in Graves' hyperthyroidism and ophthalmopathy (dated by TCRdb to the late 2010s). To prepare the library, multiplex PCR was applied. TCRdb shows the sequencer as Illumina HiSeq 2000. The TCR beta CDR3 regions were amplified from RNA transcripts. The first round of RT-PCR for the TCR CDR3 was performed with the HTBI primer set and the Qiagen OneStep RT-PCR kit. The public reads were reanalyzed by TCRdb: fastp trimming at Q25, MiXCR alignment, in-frame beta chains only. CDR3 protein sequences are deduplicated, and each keeps its most common genes and DNA. Across this sample there are some 560,000 distinct CDR3 sequences, with around 13% seen only once. Of the sample, about 15% falls within the top ten clones. The sequenced material came from blood. Receptor source: a woman aged 40 to 49 with Graves' hyperthyroidism.

The rearrangement joins TRBV6-2 or TRBV6-3 to TRBJ2-1; D ambiguous. The CDR3 spans 17 residues. CDR1 is MNHEY and CDR2 is SVGEGT in the germline V gene. The V gene lost 2 bases and the J gene lost 0 bases, with 14 bases spanning the gap. Written as DNA, the CDR3 is TGTGCCAGCAGTTACGGGAACGGAGCCTCCTCCTACAATGAGCAGTTCTTC. This encodes CASSYGNGASSYNEQFF.

In its sample, this clonotype was seen a few times. This chain links TRBV5-1 with TRBJ2-1; 8 positions agree with TRBD2. The length of the CDR3 is 15 residues. Germline trimming cut 0 bases from V and 5 bases from J; bases unmatched to any gene: 4. Germline V lookup: CDR1 SGHRS, CDR2 YFSETQ. For the CDR3, the DNA is TGCGCCAGCAGCTTGGACGGGAGGGCCGACAATGAGCAGTTCTTC. Protein product: CASSLDGRADNEQFF.

This clonotype came up many times. The rearrangement joins TRBV5-1 to TRBJ2-1; D gene ambiguous. V lost 4 bases and J 8 bases, leaving 7 bases between the germline ends. Germline CDR1 reads SGHRS; CDR2 reads YFSETQ. CDR3 length: 11 amino acids. The CDR3 loop is CASSPNYEQFF. CDR3 nucleotide sequence: TGCGCCAGCAGCCCTAACTATGAGCAGTTCTTC. Full variable domain (remainder filled in from reference TRBV5-1 and TRBJ2-1): KAGVTQTPRYLIKTRGQQVTLSCSPISGHRSVSWYQQTPGQGLQFLFEYFSETQRNKGNFPGRFSGRQFSNSRSEMNVSTLELGDSALYLCASSPNYEQFFGPGTRLTVL.

This clonotype was observed at least ten times. The V and J genes are TRBV7-3 and TRBJ2-7, with TRBD1 matching over 7 bases. The CDR3 is made up of 14 amino acids. Germline-derived CDR1 and CDR2 are SGHTA and FQGTGA. Unmatched junction bases numbered 6, after V lost 5 bases and J lost 2 bases. The CDR3 DNA sequence: TGTGCCAGCAGCCTCGGGACAGACACCTACGAGCAGTACTTC. Its translation is CASSLGTDTYEQYF.

This clonotype has a count of ten or more. The CDR3 nucleotides are TGTGCCAGCAGTCCCCCCAAGCCTGAAGCTTTCTTT. This gives the protein CASSPPKPEAFF. The chain has TRBV28 and TRBJ1-1; D gene uncertain. CDR1 and CDR2 from the germline V gene are MDHEN and SYDVKM. The germline V and J ends were trimmed by 5 bases and 6 bases, with 10 bases remaining between them. There are 12 residues in the CDR3.

This clonotype showed up many times. This chain joins TRBV3-1 and TRBJ2-1; D call uncertain. CDR3 length equals 14 residues. CDR1 is LGHDT, CDR2 YNNKEL, per germline (reference sequence). Trimming left V 4 bases short and J 4 bases short, with 11 bases between. CDR3 in amino acids: CASSPVMLYNEQFF. The CDR3 bases are TGTGCCAGCAGCCCCGTGATGTTGTACAATGAGCAGTTCTTC.

This clonotype was recorded at least ten times. V is TRBV3-1 and J is TRBJ2-3; D not resolved. This CDR3 has 16 residues. Trimming removed 0 bases at V and 1 base at J, with 11 bases between. Germline V gives CDR1 LGHDT, CDR2 YNNKEL (reference sequence). The CDR3 nucleotides read TGTGCCAGCAGCCAAGAAGCCCCAATACGCACAGATACGCAGTATTTT. Its protein is CASSQEAPIRTDTQYF.

Many counts were recorded for this clonotype. The chain links TRBV28 to TRBJ2-7; TRBD1 agrees at 7 bases. Trimming took 5 bases from V and 5 from J; bases not matched to a gene: 12. There are 15 residues in the CDR3. Germline values: CDR1 MDHEN, CDR2 SYDVKM. CDR3 sequence (DNA): TGTGCCAGCAGTCACAAAGCAGGGGGTGACCACGAGCAGTACTTC. Its translation: CASSHKAGGDHEQYF.

In its sample, this clonotype was seen many times. The chain links TRBV20-1 to TRBJ2-1, with TRBD2 identical over 10 bases. After removal of 5 bases from V and 6 bases from J, the junction contained 7 bases not matched to a gene. The V gene's germline CDR1 is DFQATT and CDR2 SNEGSKA (reference sequence). This CDR3 comprises 14 residues. CDR3 amino acids: CSASSGRTGNEQFF. CDR3 bases: TGCAGTGCTTCTAGCGGGAGAACCGGCAATGAGCAGTTCTTC.

This clonotype was seen repeatedly, ten times or more. CDR3: CASSKGQGGNSPLHF. The DNA for the CDR3 is TGTGCCAGCAGCAAAGGACAGGGCGGGAATTCACCCCTCCACTTT. The chain joins TRBV7-9 to TRBJ1-6; TRBD1 matches 8 bases. V shed 5 bases and J 7 bases; nucleotides not matched to a gene: 7. CDR3 size: 15 residues. The V gene's germline CDR1 is SEHNR and CDR2 FQNEAQ (reference sequence).

This clonotype showed up many times. The chain links TRBV20-1 to TRBJ2-7; a weak D match, TRBD2 (6 bases). Trimming shortened V by 4 bases and J by 2 bases, and 15 bases separated the two germline ends. The CDR3 length is 14 residues. CDR1 is DFQATT, CDR2 SNEGSKA, per germline (reference sequence). The CDR3 reads CSATPEERAYEQYF. The CDR3 DNA sequence: TGCAGTGCTACCCCCGAAGAGCGGGCCTACGAGCAGTACTTC.

The J gene is TRBJ2-7, the V gene TRBV20-1; D unresolved. This CDR3 contains 16 residues. The germline CDR1 and CDR2 sequences are DFQATT and SNEGSKA (reference sequence). With 0 bases removed from V and 7 bases from J, the gap between germline ends came to 22 bases. The CDR3 DNA reads as TGCAGTGCTAGAGATCGTAAGACACCCGTGTCGTTTGAGCAGTACTTC. Protein: CSARDRKTPVSFEQYF.

CDR3 residues: CASINRVVSYEQYF. The CDR3 region has the DNA TGTGCCAGCATCAACCGGGTAGTCTCCTACGAGCAGTACTTC. This chain joins TRBV28 and TRBJ2-7; the D is unclear. The CDR3 sequence is 14 residues long. Germline-derived CDR1 and CDR2 are MDHEN and SYDVKM. Trimming cost V 7 bases and J 0 bases, with 13 bases left between them. The full variable domain, rest sourced from reference TRBV28 and TRBJ2-7, is DVKVTQSSRYLVKRTGEKVFLECVQDMDHENMFWYRQDPGLGLRLIYFSYDVKMKEKGDIPEGYSVSREKKERFSLILESASTNQTSMYLCASINRVVSYEQYFGPGTRLTVT.

J is TRBJ2-6 and V is TRBV9; TRBD2 agrees at 7 bases. The CDR3 runs 17 residues. The trim removed 2 bases at V and 0 bases at J, leaving 5 bases unmatched. Per the germline V gene, CDR1 is SGDLS and CDR2 is YYNGEE. The CDR3 DNA follows: TGTGCCAGCAGCGTGGGGAGGGGCGACTCTGGGGCCAACGTCCTGACTTTC. It codes for CASSVGRGDSGANVLTF.

The rearrangement uses TRBV20-1 and TRBJ2-7, with 11 bases fitting TRBD2. The CDR3 has 15 amino acids. V lost 5 bases, J lost 2 bases, and 8 bases stayed unmatched. In germline, CDR1 is DFQATT, CDR2 SNEGSKA (reference sequence). CDR3 protein: CSAPTIAGGPYEQYF. The CDR3 DNA follows: TGCAGTGCTCCCACCATAGCGGGAGGGCCCTACGAGCAGTACTTC.